The rows below give T cell receptor beta chains drawn from one sample of a study of human T cells and chemical hapten exposure. Via MiXCR, TCRdb re-called the RACE reads, giving one row per CDR3 protein. The top ten clones hold roughly 8% of a sample with about 340,000 distinct CDR3 sequences, roughly 6.9% of them seen once. Sequenced material: whole blood, taken in connection with sensitization to the hapten diphenylcyclopropenone (DPC). These receptors all come from a woman aged 18-29 years with alopecia areata. Some clones in this sample may be carry-over from other donors' samples. Both conserved end residues are part of each CDR3. A D gene is named only where the DNA matches it firmly. Clone size, where shown, is once, few, many, or a class for clones that have expanded.

>.|.|TRBJ1-6|TRBV7-2
CASSLNPPLYNSPLHF
TGTGCCAGCAGCTTAAATCCCCCGCTTTATAATTCACCCCTCCACTTT
>TRBD1|few|TRBJ2-6|TRBV7-9
CASSLGGTGGFGANVLTF
TGTGCCAGCAGCTTAGGAGGGACAGGGGGCTTTGGGGCCAACGTCCTGACTTTC
>.|.|TRBJ2-3|TRBV2
CASSARRRVPTDTQYF
TGTGCCAGCAGTGCCCGGCGTAGGGTACCCACAGATACGCAGTATTTT
>TRBD1|.|TRBJ1-1|TRBV9
CASSRGQGVTEAFF
TGTGCCAGCAGCAGAGGACAGGGGGTCACTGAAGCTTTCTTT
>.|.|TRBJ2-3|TRBV29-1
CSVEGDEGGGTDTQYF
TGCAGCGTTGAAGGCGATGAAGGAGGTGGCACAGATACGCAGTATTTT
>.|few|TRBJ1-1|TRBV20-1
CSASRTANTEAFF
TGCAGTGCTAGCAGAACAGCGAACACTGAAGCTTTCTTT
>.|many|TRBJ1-1|TRBV18
CASSGGTEAFF
TGTGCCAGCAGCGGAGGAACTGAAGCTTTCTTT
>TRBD1|few|TRBJ2-7|TRBV29-1
CSACGQGCPYEQYF
TGCAGCGCCTGCGGACAGGGGTGTCCCTACGAGCAGTACTTC
>.|.|TRBJ1-2|TRBV12-3/TRBV12-4
CASSLPDSLYSIYGYTF
TGTGCCAGCAGTTTACCCGATTCGCTTTACAGTATCTATGGCTACACCTTC
>.|few|TRBJ2-6|TRBV11-2
CASSLEGGSNVLTF
TGTGCCAGCAGCTTAGAGGGGGGCTCCAACGTCCTGACTTTC
>.|many|TRBJ2-5|TRBV4-2
CASSQERGLETQYF
TGTGCCAGCAGCCAAGAACGGGGGTTAGAGACCCAGTACTTC
>.|.|TRBJ2-4|TRBV6-5
CASQLGGHVGAKNIQYF
TGTGCCAGTCAACTAGGTGGCCACGTTGGGGCCAAAAACATTCAGTACTTC
>TRBD1|.|TRBJ2-3|TRBV6-5
CASSRGQGLATDTQYF
TGTGCCAGCAGCCGGGGACAGGGGTTGGCGACAGATACGCAGTATTTT
>.|many|TRBJ1-1|TRBV7-3
CASSYSTDTEAFF
TGTGCCAGCAGCTACAGTACCGACACTGAAGCTTTCTTT
>TRBD1|many|TRBJ2-5|TRBV12-3/TRBV12-4
CASSLSWTGEETQYF
TGTGCCAGCAGTCTCTCGTGGACAGGGGAGGAGACCCAGTACTTC
>TRBD2|few|TRBJ2-2|TRBV28
CASSLNRGGTGELFF
TGTGCCAGCAGTCTGAATCGCGGGGGCACCGGGGAGCTGTTTTTT
>TRBD1|.|TRBJ1-1|TRBV20-1
CSVHRQGWPTEAFF
TGCAGTGTCCATCGACAGGGTTGGCCCACTGAAGCTTTCTTT
>TRBD2|few|TRBJ2-3|TRBV7-8
CASSLRRTSGGAPDTQYF
TGTGCCAGCAGCTTACGTAGGACTAGCGGGGGGGCCCCAGATACGCAGTATTTT
>.|few|TRBJ2-5|TRBV7-9
CASSFSGNQETQYF
TGTGCCAGCAGCTTCTCAGGGAACCAAGAGACCCAGTACTTC
>.|.|TRBJ2-1|TRBV7-2
CASSLFGNEQFF
TGTGCCAGCAGCTTATTCGGGAATGAGCAGTTCTTC
>.|.|TRBJ2-1|TRBV19
CASTLAVGGSSYNEQFF
TGTGCCAGTACCCTTGCGGTAGGGGGAAGCTCCTACAATGAGCAGTTCTTC
>TRBD1|.|TRBJ2-1|TRBV3-1
CASSQGQGAYNEQFF
TGTGCCAGCAGCCAAGGTCAGGGGGCGTACAATGAGCAGTTCTTC